These 27 T cell receptor beta chains were sequenced from one sample in a study of blood T cell repertoires in COVID-19. Using immunoSEQ multiplex PCR, the repertoire was profiled, and TCRdb retains in-frame clones only, with some absent. The sample has 35,000 to 45,000 clones; about nine tenths are singletons. The source material was peripheral blood. The receptor set was obtained from a human donor in a cohort sampled during active COVID-19.

This chain uses TRBV5-4 with TRBJ2-5; perhaps TRBD1 as D (6 bases). Germline V gives CDR1 SGHNT, CDR2 YYREEE (reference sequence). CDR3 length: 15 amino acids. V was cut by 0 bases and J by 4 bases, with 13 bases left in between. The CDR3 DNA reads as TGTGCCAGCAGCTTGGACAGGGTGACGGGAGAGACCCAGTACTTC. Protein product: CASSLDRVTGETQYF.

The chain combines TRBV19 with TRBJ1-5; D perhaps matches TRBD1 (5 bases). In germline, CDR1 is LNHDA, CDR2 SQIVND (reference sequence). The V end was cut by 3 bases, the J end by 0 bases, with 12 bases between. The CDR3 runs to 16 residues. CDR3: CASSIRQYDSNQPQHF. As DNA, the CDR3 is TGTGCCAGTAGTATCCGACAGTATGATAGCAATCAGCCCCAGCATTTT. The variable domain in full, with the rest retrieved from reference TRBV19 and TRBJ1-5, is DGGITQSPKYLFRKEGQNVTLSCEQNLNHDAMYWYRQDPGQGLRLIYYSQIVNDFQKGDIAEGYSVSREKKESFPLTVTSAQKNPTAFYLCASSIRQYDSNQPQHFGDGTRLSIL.

This clone occurred a few times. The chain uses TRBV7-9 and TRBJ1-4; 7 bases line up with TRBD1. This CDR3 region has 15 residues. From germline, CDR1 is SEHNR and CDR2 FQNEAQ (reference sequence). The trim removed 4 bases at V and 7 bases at J, leaving 9 bases unmatched. In DNA form, the CDR3 reads TGTGCCAGCAGCTCTGGGACAGCCGGGGGTGAAAAACTGTTTTTT. Protein sequence: CASSSGTAGGEKLFF.

This chain links TRBV11-2 with TRBJ2-3; D may be TRBD2 (6 bases). CDR1 and CDR2 (germline): SGHAT, FQNNGV. CDR3 size: 17 residues. V lost 0 bases, J lost 2 bases, and 15 bases lay in between. The CDR3 spells CASSLDLDSGYTDTQYF. DNA of the CDR3: TGTGCCAGCAGCTTAGATCTCGATAGCGGCTACACAGATACGCAGTATTTT.

The chain carries TRBV3-1 (or the pseudogene TRBV3-2) and TRBJ2-5, with 8 bases fitting TRBD2. The germline V gene encodes CDR1 LGHDT and CDR2 YNNKEL (reference sequence). CDR3 size: 14 residues. Trimming took 2 bases from V and 5 from J; bases not matched to a gene: 4. CDR3 nucleotide sequence: TGTGCCAGCAGCCAAACGGGACTAGGGGAGACCCAGTACTTC. It yields the protein CASSQTGLGETQYF.

The chain recombines TRBV7-2 with TRBJ2-5; TRBD2 matches 9 bases. Germline-derived CDR1 and CDR2 are SGHTA and FQGNSA. V shed 3 bases, J shed 4 bases, and the junction held 9 bases outside the gene matches. This CDR3 spans 16 amino acids. As DNA, the CDR3 is TGTGCCAGCAGCTTGAGCTCTAGCGGGGTAGTAGAGACCCAGTACTTC. Its translation: CASSLSSSGVVETQYF.

The rearrangement links TRBV10-3 to TRBJ1-6; the D gene is possibly TRBD1 (6 bases). Trimming shortened V by 7 bases and J by 7 bases, and 8 bases separated the two germline ends. The CDR3 totals 12 residues. Germline lookup yields CDR1 ENHRY and CDR2 SYGVKD. CDR3 nucleotides: TGTGCCATCACCACAGGGAATTCACCCCTCCACTTT. Amino acid sequence: CAITTGNSPLHF.

The rearrangement joins TRBV21-1 to TRBJ1-5; TRBD1 is the table's D call, not checked against the DNA. TRBV21-1 is described as a pseudogene. This CDR3 spans 14 amino acids. The CDR3 protein is CASSKGTGNQPQHF. The CDR3 DNA is TGTGCCAGCAGCAAAGGTACAGGCAATCAGCCCCAGCATTTT.

The rearrangement links TRBV10-1 to TRBJ2-3, with 9 bases aligning to TRBD2. Trimming at V came to 0 bases and at J to 6 bases, leaving 16 bases not matched to a gene. CDR3 length: 19 amino acids. Germline CDR1 reads WNHNN; CDR2 reads SYGVQD (reference sequence). The chain's CDR3 is CASSESTRLAADTADTQYF. The CDR3, as DNA: TGCGCCAGCAGTGAGTCGACGAGACTAGCGGCGGATACGGCGGATACGCAGTATTTT.

CDR3 sequence reads: CASSQDPHGGANVLTF. The CDR3, as DNA: TGTGCCAGCAGCCAAGATCCTCACGGGGGGGCCAACGTCCTGACTTTC. The chain is built from TRBV4-2 and TRBJ2-6, with D uncertain. This CDR3 is built from 16 residues. Germline assignment: CDR1 LGHNA and CDR2 YNFKEQ. V lost 0 bases to trimming and J lost 4 bases, with 10 bases between them.

This rearrangement joins TRBV29-1 to TRBJ2-3; D not resolved. The CDR3 spans 11 residues. V gave up 3 bases and J gave up 6 bases, with 7 bases separating them. Germline V gives CDR1 SQVTM, CDR2 ANQGSEA. This CDR3 is CSVDPADTQYF. DNA for the CDR3: TGCAGCGTTGACCCAGCGGATACGCAGTATTTT.

The rearrangement joins TRBV4-1 to TRBJ1-5; weak D call: TRBD1 (5 bases). Germline V gene data show CDR1 as MGHRA and CDR2 as YSYEKL. CDR3 size: 16 residues. V dropped 3 bases and J dropped 1 base, with 13 bases sitting between them. CDR3 protein: CASSQGGDGSNQPQHF. CDR3 sequence (DNA): TGCGCCAGCAGCCAGGGGGGGGACGGCAGCAATCAGCCCCAGCATTTT.

The chain couples TRBV6-5 to TRBJ2-1; TRBD1 agrees at 7 bases. Trimming took 7 bases from V and 6 from J; bases not matched to a gene: 9. The CDR3 is made up of 14 amino acids. CDR1 is MNHEY, CDR2 SVGAGI, per germline. The CDR3 is CASMGDRAGNEQFF. CDR3 nucleotide sequence: TGTGCCAGCATGGGAGACAGGGCGGGCAATGAGCAGTTCTTC.

The chain has TRBV5-4 and TRBJ2-4, with 7 nucleotides matching TRBD1. V was clipped by 0 bases and J by 6 bases; unmatched bases: 6. CDR1 is SGHNT, CDR2 YYREEE, per germline (reference sequence). The CDR3 sequence is 15 residues long. CDR3 DNA sequence: TGTGCCAGCAGCTTGGCTGGGACAGTGGGAAACATTCAGTACTTC. It codes for CASSLAGTVGNIQYF.

To note about this clone: It is unclear where the CDR3 begins or ends on the DNA, so no DNA is shown, and the CDR3 is as TCRdb lists it. The V call is TRBV25-1, the J call TRBJ2-5; the D call in the table, TRBD1, was not verified against the DNA. 15 amino acids form the CDR3, both terminal residues included. Looked up from germline, CDR1 is MGHDK and CDR2 is SYGVNS. The CDR3 here is CASSILGSGKETQYF.

The gene calls are TRBV7-9 and TRBJ2-5, with 9 bases identical to TRBD1. Losses at the gene ends were 5 bases for V and 5 bases for J; bases not matched to a gene: 9. The CDR3 contains 15 residues. Germline lookup yields CDR1 SEHNR and CDR2 FQNEAQ (reference sequence). The CDR3 DNA reads TGTGCCAGCAGCCCGAATGGACAGGGGACGGAGACCCAGTACTTC. This sequence encodes CASSPNGQGTETQYF.

V usage is TRBV10-2 and J usage is TRBJ1-1, with D unresolved. This CDR3 is 14 amino acids long. V was shortened by 4 bases and J by 2 bases, with 11 bases between the two germline ends. Germline-derived CDR1 and CDR2 are WSHSY and SAAADI. The CDR3 here is CASSVIQSNTEAFF. CDR3 sequence (DNA): TGCGCCAGCAGTGTGATACAGAGCAACACTGAAGCTTTCTTT.

This sequence joins TRBV19 and TRBJ1-1, with TRBD1 matching 9 bases. V shed 2 bases, J shed 1 base, and the junction held 5 bases outside the gene matches. The CDR3 is 16 residues long. The germline V gene has CDR1 LNHDA and CDR2 SQIVND (reference sequence). The DNA of the CDR3 is TGTGCCAGTAGTATAAGGGACAGGGTGTCGAACACTGAAGCTTTCTTT. Translated, it gives CASSIRDRVSNTEAFF.

V usage is TRBV18 and J usage is TRBJ1-1; possibly TRBD1 for D (5 bases). Germline loops: CDR1 KGHSH, CDR2 LQKENI. Trimming left V 0 bases short and J 4 bases short, with 15 bases between. This CDR3 comprises 16 residues. The CDR3 protein is CASSPPSGGGFTEAFF. The CDR3 DNA follows: TGTGCCAGCTCACCACCCTCCGGGGGGGGGTTCACTGAAGCTTTCTTT.

The rearrangement joins TRBV19 to TRBJ1-1, with D perhaps matching TRBD1 (6 bases). V lost 4 bases to trimming and J lost 0 bases, with 12 bases between them. Germline values: CDR1 LNHDA, CDR2 SQIVND (reference sequence). CDR3 length: 15 amino acids. CDR3 nucleotides: TGTGCCAGTAGTACGGAGACAGGAGTGAACACTGAAGCTTTCTTT. Amino acid sequence: CASSTETGVNTEAFF.

The chain is built from TRBV6-6 and TRBJ2-7; 11 bases map to TRBD2. J was trimmed by 2 bases and V by 6 bases; bases with no gene match: 3. The CDR3 has 14 amino acids. The germline CDR1 and CDR2 sequences are MNHNY and SVGAGI (reference sequence). As DNA, the CDR3 is TGTGCCAGCAGCCCTAGCGGGGGGCCCTACGAGCAGTACTTC. It translates to CASSPSGGPYEQYF.

The rearrangement links TRBV18 to TRBJ1-6; D perhaps matches TRBD1 (6 bases). CDR3 length: 17 residues. In germline, CDR1 is KGHSH, CDR2 LQKENI. Trimming removed 6 bases from V and 0 bases from J, with 15 bases in between. The CDR3 is CASSQGHTSSYNSPLHF. CDR3 sequence (DNA): TGTGCCAGCTCTCAGGGACACACAAGCTCCTATAATTCACCCCTCCACTTT.

V and J are TRBV4-3 and TRBJ2-4; the match to TRBD2 covers 9 bases. Unmatched junction bases numbered 14, after V lost 4 bases and J lost 1 base. Per germline, CDR1 LGHNA and CDR2 YSLEER. This CDR3 comprises 19 residues. CDR3 in amino acids: CASSRRIAGVSQAKNIQYF. The CDR3 bases are TGCGCCAGCAGCCGAAGAATAGCGGGGGTGTCTCAGGCCAAAAACATTCAGTACTTC.

The chain uses TRBV2 and TRBJ2-7, with 8 bases lining up with TRBD1. This CDR3 comprises 14 residues. The V gene end was trimmed by 2 bases and the J gene end by 4 bases; junction bases not matched to a gene: 4. Germline assignment: CDR1 SNHLY and CDR2 FYNNEI. This chain's CDR3 is CASSESQGVYEQYF. In DNA, the CDR3 is TGTGCCAGCAGTGAATCACAGGGGGTGTACGAGCAGTACTTC.

The DNA of the CDR3 is TGTGCCAGCAGCTTGGGTCAATCGGTTGCAACTAATGAAAAACTGTTTTTT. Translated: CASSLGQSVATNEKLFF. This chain joins TRBV5-4 and TRBJ1-4; the D is unclear. CDR3 size: 17 residues. CDR1 and CDR2 from the germline V gene are SGHNT and YYREEE (reference sequence). The ends were cut back, 0 bases at V and 0 bases at J, with 12 bases in the middle.

CDR3 sequence reads: CASTPGQGSFGYTF. The CDR3 DNA follows: TGTGCCAGCACCCCCGGACAGGGGTCCTTCGGCTACACCTTC. The genes are TRBV14 and TRBJ1-2, with 9 positions matching TRBD1. CDR1 is SGHDN, CDR2 FVKESK, per germline. V shed 7 bases, J shed 8 bases, and the junction held 11 bases outside the gene matches. There are 14 residues in the CDR3.

The count of this clone is one. The chain recombines TRBV7-2 with TRBJ2-3; possibly TRBD1 for D (5 bases). Trimming cost V 3 bases and J 3 bases, with 10 bases left between them. CDR1 and CDR2 (germline): SGHTA, FQGNSA. This CDR3 region has 14 residues. The CDR3 loop is CASSFTGSTDTQYF. Written as DNA, the CDR3 is TGTGCCAGCAGCTTTACAGGATCTACAGATACGCAGTATTTT.